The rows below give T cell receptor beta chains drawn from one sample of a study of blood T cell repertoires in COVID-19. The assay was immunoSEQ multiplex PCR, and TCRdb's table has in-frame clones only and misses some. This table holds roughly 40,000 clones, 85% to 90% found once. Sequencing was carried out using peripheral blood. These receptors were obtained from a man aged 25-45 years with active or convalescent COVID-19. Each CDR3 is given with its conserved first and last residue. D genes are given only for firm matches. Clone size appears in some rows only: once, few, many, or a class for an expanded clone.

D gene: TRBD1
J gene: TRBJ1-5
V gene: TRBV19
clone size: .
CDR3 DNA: TGTGCCAGTATCAAGGAACAGGGGCTATATAGCAATCAGCCCCAGCATTTT
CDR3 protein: CASIKEQGLYSNQPQHF

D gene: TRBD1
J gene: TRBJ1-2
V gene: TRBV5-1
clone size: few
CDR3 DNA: TGCGCCAGCAGATTCGGACAGGGTGAAGGCTACACCTTC
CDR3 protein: CASRFGQGEGYTF

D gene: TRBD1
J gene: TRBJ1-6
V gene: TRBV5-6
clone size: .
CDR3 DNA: TGTGCCAGCAGCCGGGACAGGGGGAATTCACCCCTCCACTTT
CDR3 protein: CASSRDRGNSPLHF

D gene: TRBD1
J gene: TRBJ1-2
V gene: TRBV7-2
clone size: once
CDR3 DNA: TGTGCCAGCAGAACGGGGACAGGAGCTAACTATGGCTACACCTTC
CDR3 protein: CASRTGTGANYGYTF

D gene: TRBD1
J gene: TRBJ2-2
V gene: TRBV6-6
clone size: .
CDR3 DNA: TGTGCCAGCAGTAAGGACAGGGATCGCGGCACCGGGGAGCTGTTTTTT
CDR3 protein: CASSKDRDRGTGELFF

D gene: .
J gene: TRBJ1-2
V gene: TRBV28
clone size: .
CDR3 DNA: TGTGCCAGCAGATCGCCGGGACTTCGGACTACTATGGGCTACACCTTC
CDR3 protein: CASRSPGLRTTMGYTF

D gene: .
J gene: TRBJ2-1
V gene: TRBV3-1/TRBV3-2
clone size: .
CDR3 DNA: TGTGCCAGCAGCCAATCTTACGGGGGAAGCTCCTACAATGAGCAGTTCTTC
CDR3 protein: CASSQSYGGSSYNEQFF

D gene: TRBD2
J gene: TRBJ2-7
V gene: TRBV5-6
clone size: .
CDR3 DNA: TGTGCCAGCAGCCGGCGCCTAGCGGGGGCCTCCTACGAGCAGTACTTC
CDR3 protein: CASSRRLAGASYEQYF

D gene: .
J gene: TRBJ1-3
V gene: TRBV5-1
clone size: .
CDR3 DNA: TGCGCCAGCAGCTTGGGCTCGGCGGGGGTAGGAGGAAACACCATATATTTT
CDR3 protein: CASSLGSAGVGGNTIYF

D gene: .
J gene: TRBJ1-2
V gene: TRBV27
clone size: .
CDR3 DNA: TGTGCCAGCAACCGGACACCAACCTATGGCTACACCTTC
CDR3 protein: CASNRTPTYGYTF